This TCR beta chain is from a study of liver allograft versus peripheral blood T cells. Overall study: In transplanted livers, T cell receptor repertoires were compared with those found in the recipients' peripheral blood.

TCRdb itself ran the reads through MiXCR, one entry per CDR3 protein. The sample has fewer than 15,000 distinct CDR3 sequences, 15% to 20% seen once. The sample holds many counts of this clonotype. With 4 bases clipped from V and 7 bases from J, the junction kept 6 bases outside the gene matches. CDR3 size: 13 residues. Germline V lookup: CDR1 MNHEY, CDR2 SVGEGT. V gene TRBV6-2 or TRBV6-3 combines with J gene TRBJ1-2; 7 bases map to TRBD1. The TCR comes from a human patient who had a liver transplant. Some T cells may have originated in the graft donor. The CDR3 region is CASSLTGLSGYTF. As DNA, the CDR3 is TGTGCCAGCAGTTTGACAGGGTTAAGTGGCTACACCTTC.